Listed below are T cell receptor beta chains from one sample, sequenced in a study of PD-1 blockade in mismatch repair-deficient tumors. Clones were sequenced by immunoSEQ multiplex PCR, and TCRdb holds only the in-frame ones, with some missing. Altogether 40,000 to 60,000 clones are present, around 77% being singletons, with the ten largest covering around 3.5%. The material sequenced was PBMCs, taken before pembrolizumab treatment. The receptor set was obtained from an adult with mismatch repair-deficient cancer. Both conserved end residues are trimmed from each CDR3. Each record gives: V gene, J gene, CDR3 protein.

TRBV29-1,TRBJ2-7,SVRKGQYEQY
TRBV25-1,TRBJ1-3,ASSGYSGNTIY
TRBV14,TRBJ2-7,ASSHSGDEQY
TRBV7-2,TRBJ2-3,ASSTGQGSADTQY
TRBV9,TRBJ1-1,ASSVGTGKTEAF
TRBV18,TRBJ1-2,ASSDMGSNYGYT
TRBV6-5,TRBJ2-5,ASTKGQTQY
TRBV9,TRBJ2-7,ASSARDRRSEQY
TRBV4-1,TRBJ2-5,ASSQSPTIGETQY
TRBV7-9,TRBJ2-1,ASSLTGTSGNYNEQF
TRBV7-9,TRBJ2-7,ASSSTSGDSYEQY
TRBV7-8,TRBJ2-5,ASSVAGGRETQY
TRBV11-3,TRBJ1-1,ASSFTDTEAF
TRBV28,TRBJ2-3,ASSQTSVRTDTQY
TRBV7-8,TRBJ2-7,ASSLDTLYEQY
TRBV2,TRBJ2-5,ASSAIQETQY
TRBV7-9,TRBJ1-2,ASSLTWDRGRLVYGYT